These 28 T cell receptor beta chains share one sample of origin, sequenced in a study of T cells in Graves' hyperthyroidism and ophthalmopathy. Using RNA transcripts as the source, TCR beta CDR3 regions were amplified. The primer set for the first-round RT-PCR of the TCR CDR3 was HTBI. TCRdb re-derived calls from the multiplex PCR reads in MiXCR, one entry per CDR3 protein. The sample records some 510,000 distinct CDR3 sequences, around 46% being singletons. Material: peripheral blood or thyroid tissue (not recorded which). These receptors originate from a woman younger than 35 with Graves' hyperthyroidism.

A word on this clonotype: At one end, the junction sequence differs from germline, possibly due to a read error. V usage is TRBV5-1 and J usage is TRBJ2-7, with 10 nucleotides matching TRBD2. Germline V lookup: CDR1 SGHRS, CDR2 YFSETQ. The CDR3 runs to 15 residues. The CDR3 spells CASSPPTSGIYEQYF. DNA of the CDR3: TGTGCCAGCAGTCCACCTACTAGCGGGATCTACGAGCAGTACTTC.

The J gene is TRBJ1-2, the V gene TRBV10-3; D remains unclear. Germline V gene data show CDR1 as ENHRY and CDR2 as SYGVKD. The CDR3 spans 13 residues. Trimming removed 10 bases from V and 0 bases from J, with 12 bases in between. The CDR3 reads CASQTETNYGYTF. CDR3 coding DNA: TGTGCCAGCCAGACCGAGACTAACTATGGCTACACCTTC.

The CDR3 nucleotides read TGTGCCAGCAGCTCCATTCCGGGACAGCCCCAGCATTTT. It encodes CASSSIPGQPQHF. The chain is built from TRBV7-2 and TRBJ1-5; D is unresolved. The CDR3 is made up of 13 amino acids. The V and J ends lost 4 bases and 7 bases respectively, with 11 bases between them. The germline CDR1 and CDR2 sequences are SGHTA and FQGNSA.

The rearrangement uses TRBV15 and TRBJ1-4; D remains unclear. The CDR3 consists of 14 residues. Germline V gene lookup returns CDR1 LNHNV and CDR2 YYDKDF (reference sequence). V dropped 7 bases and J dropped 2 bases, with 11 bases sitting between them. In nucleotides, the CDR3 is TGTGCCACCAAGTACGGGTTTACTAATGAAAAACTGTTTTTT. Amino acids: CATKYGFTNEKLFF.

The genes are TRBV9 and TRBJ1-2, with 7 bases matching TRBD1. Germline-derived CDR1 and CDR2 are SGDLS and YYNGEE. CDR3 length: 17 amino acids. The V segment lost 4 bases and the J segment 6 bases; nucleotides outside the gene matches: 18. The CDR3 DNA reads TGTGCCAGCAGCTTAGGGGGCTCGCCGGGGGGCGCCGATGGCTACACCTTC. Protein: CASSLGGSPGGADGYTF.

The rearrangement joins TRBV7-9 to TRBJ1-1; D is unclear. Germline V gene sequence: CDR1 SEHNR, CDR2 FQNEAQ (reference sequence). V lost 4 bases, J lost 4 bases, and 16 bases lay in between. This CDR3 contains 15 residues. The CDR3 protein is CASSSREPRATEAFF. CDR3 nucleotides: TGTGCCAGCAGCTCCCGTGAGCCCCGAGCCACTGAAGCTTTCTTT.

V usage is TRBV9 and J usage is TRBJ2-7, with D possibly TRBD1 on 6 matching bases. The CDR3 contains 15 residues. Germline CDR1 and CDR2: SGDLS and YYNGEE. V was clipped by 0 bases and J by 2 bases, with 12 bases between them. In DNA, the CDR3 is TGTGCCAGCAGCGTAGGTCAGGGGCACACCTACGAGCAGTACTTC. Encoded protein: CASSVGQGHTYEQYF.

This clonotype was picked up many times. The J gene is TRBJ1-1, the V gene TRBV10-2, with a tentative D call TRBD1 (5 bases). Germline V gives CDR1 WSHSY, CDR2 SAAADI. The CDR3 is made up of 13 amino acids. The ends were cut back, 6 bases at V and 2 bases at J, with 10 bases in the middle. CDR3 nucleotides: TGCGCCAGCAGAACCGGACAAAACACTGAAGCTTTCTTT. Amino acid sequence: CASRTGQNTEAFF.

The rearrangement uses TRBV7-9 and TRBJ1-1; 12 bases align to TRBD1. The V and J ends lost 2 bases and 5 bases, in that order; junction bases with no gene match: 6. From germline, CDR1 is SEHNR and CDR2 FQNEAQ (reference sequence). This CDR3 is 16 amino acids long. The CDR3 sequence: CASSLTGQGAYTEAFF. The CDR3 bases are TGTGCCAGCAGCTTAACGGGACAGGGGGCGTATACTGAAGCTTTCTTT.

The chain uses TRBV12-3 or TRBV12-4 and TRBJ2-7, with 9 bases lining up with TRBD2. Trimming at V came to 5 bases and at J to 3 bases, leaving 8 bases not matched to a gene. The CDR3 is made up of 15 amino acids. The chain's CDR3 is CASSGGAGGFYEQYF. The CDR3 DNA follows: TGTGCCAGCAGTGGAGGAGCGGGAGGATTCTACGAGCAGTACTTC.

The rearrangement uses TRBV25-1 and TRBJ2-7, with a weak D call TRBD2 (6 bases). The length of the CDR3 is 15 residues. V was trimmed by 6 bases and J by 0 bases, leaving 15 bases between them. Germline loops: CDR1 MGHDK, CDR2 SYGVNS. CDR3 coding DNA: TGTGCCAGCAGCCTGTTAGCGGTGCCCTCCTACGAGCAGTACTTC. Residues: CASSLLAVPSYEQYF.

This clonotype showed up many times. The chain has TRBV2 and TRBJ2-5, with 9 bases that match TRBD1. The germline V gene encodes CDR1 SNHLY and CDR2 FYNNEI. Trimming cost V 10 bases and J 4 bases; bases outside gene matches: 4. The CDR3 sequence is 12 residues long. CDR3 nucleotides: TGTGCCACCGGGACAGGGTCAGAGACCCAGTACTTC. It encodes CATGTGSETQYF.

Notes on this clonotype: A much larger clone differs by one base, so this may be a read error. The rearrangement joins TRBV7-8 to TRBJ2-5; D perhaps matches TRBD1 (5 bases). Per germline, CDR1 SGHVS and CDR2 FQNEAQ. The CDR3 spans 13 residues. CDR3 nucleotides: TGTGTCAGCAGCCCGGACACCAAAGAGACCCAGTACTTC. It encodes CVSSPDTKETQYF. The whole variable domain, filled in from reference TRBV7-8 and TRBJ2-5, reads GAGVSQSPRYKVAKRGQDVALRCDPISGHVSLFWYQQALGQGPEFLTYFQNEAQLDKSGLPSDRFFAERPEGSVSTLKIQRTQQEDSAVYLCVSSPDTKETQYFGPGTRLLVL.

This chain links TRBV6-1 with TRBJ2-5, with D maybe TRBD1 (5 bases). The CDR3 has 15 residues. Trimming shortened V by 8 bases and J by 5 bases, and 21 bases separated the two germline ends. Germline-derived CDR1 and CDR2 are MNHNS and SASEGT. CDR3 residues: CASGHSRTLGETQYF. CDR3 bases: TGTGCCAGCGGACACTCCCGAACCTTAGGGGAGACCCAGTACTTC.

This clonotype was recorded at least ten times. The genes are TRBV7-9 and TRBJ1-1; 11 nucleotides agree with TRBD1. The germline V gene encodes CDR1 SEHNR and CDR2 FQNEAQ (reference sequence). This CDR3 is 14 amino acids long. V shed 3 bases and J 4 bases; nucleotides not matched to a gene: 1. For the CDR3, the DNA is TGTGCCAGCAGCTTTGGGACAGGGGGCACTGAAGCTTTCTTT. It yields the protein CASSFGTGGTEAFF.

The chain is built from TRBV2 and TRBJ1-1; D remains unclear. The germline V gene encodes CDR1 SNHLY and CDR2 FYNNEI. V was shortened by 8 bases and J by 3 bases, with 16 bases between the two germline ends. CDR3 length: 14 amino acids. The CDR3 sequence: CASSRPDGYTEAFF. The CDR3 DNA follows: TGTGCCAGCTCCCGGCCGGACGGGTACACTGAAGCTTTCTTT.

This chain connects TRBV2 to TRBJ1-1, with D possibly TRBD1 on 5 matching bases. V lost 1 base and J 4 bases, leaving 16 bases between the germline ends. This CDR3 has 16 amino acids. Germline lookup yields CDR1 SNHLY and CDR2 FYNNEI. The DNA for the CDR3 is TGTGCCAGCAGTGAAGGTGGTGGGGGGTGGGGCACTGAAGCTTTCTTT. As protein: CASSEGGGGWGTEAFF.

The chain couples TRBV7-9 to TRBJ2-5; no reliable D call. V lost 6 bases to trimming and J lost 2 bases, with 16 bases between them. CDR1 is SEHNR, CDR2 FQNEAQ, per germline (reference sequence). The CDR3 loop spans 15 amino acids. CDR3 DNA: TGTGCCAGCAGTGAATGGCCCAGTCAACAAGAGACCCAGTACTTC. Translated, it gives CASSEWPSQQETQYF.

In this sample, this clonotype turned up a few times. CDR3 coding DNA: TGCGCCAGCAGCTTGGTACCTGGAGGGGCCAACGTCCTGACTTTC. Translated: CASSLVPGGANVLTF. The chain employs TRBV5-1 and TRBJ2-6; D call uncertain. Trimming removed 0 bases from V and 4 bases from J, with 8 bases in between. Per germline, CDR1 SGHRS and CDR2 YFSETQ. The CDR3 has 15 amino acids.

This clonotype was observed a few times. This chain connects TRBV20-1 to TRBJ2-7; 8 positions agree with TRBD2. This CDR3 has 14 residues. Trimming took 5 bases from V and 0 from J; bases not matched to a gene: 6. Germline V CDR1 and CDR2: DFQATT, SNEGSKA (reference sequence). CDR3 DNA sequence: TGCAGTGCTCTTAAGCGGGAGAACTCCTACGAGCAGTACTTC. Its translation: CSALKRENSYEQYF.

For this clonotype: Germline and junction disagree at one end, which may indicate a read error. V usage is TRBV7-2 and J usage is TRBJ1-2; 12 nucleotides line up with TRBD1. Germline CDR1 reads SGHTA; CDR2 reads FQGNSA. The CDR3 consists of 16 residues. CDR3 in DNA: TGTGCCAGCAGCCAAGAGGGACAGGGGGCAAACTACGGCTACACCTTC. Translated: CASSQEGQGANYGYTF.

V and J are TRBV29-1 and TRBJ1-1, with D maybe TRBD1 (6 bases). Trimming pared 8 bases from V and 0 bases from J, leaving 10 bases between. The germline V gene encodes CDR1 SQVTM and CDR2 ANQGSEA. The CDR3 totals 12 residues. CDR3 nucleotides: TGCAGCTCAGGGGACATGAACACTGAAGCTTTCTTT. Translating it yields CSSGDMNTEAFF. The full variable domain, rest sourced from reference TRBV29-1 and TRBJ1-1, is SAVISQKPSRDICQRGTSLTIQCQVDSQVTMMFWYRQQPGQSLTLIATANQGSEATYESGFVIDKFPISRPNLTFSTLTVSNMSPEDSSIYLCSSGDMNTEAFFGQGTRLTVV.

The chain combines TRBV10-3 with TRBJ2-7, with D possibly matching TRBD2 (6 bases). The germline V gene encodes CDR1 ENHRY and CDR2 SYGVKD. This CDR3 is 14 amino acids long. Trimming removed 3 bases at V and 4 bases at J, with 13 bases between. The CDR3 region has the DNA TGTGCCATCAGTGAAGGGGTTGGGAGGTACGAGCAGTACTTC. It encodes CAISEGVGRYEQYF.

This clonotype was recorded a few times. The gene calls are TRBV29-1 and TRBJ1-1; the D gene is possibly TRBD1 (6 bases). The CDR3 consists of 14 residues. V was shortened by 6 bases and J by 2 bases, with 16 bases between the two germline ends. Germline V lookup: CDR1 SQVTM, CDR2 ANQGSEA. The CDR3 protein is CSVLGGTTNTEAFF. In DNA, the CDR3 is TGCAGCGTCCTAGGGGGGACAACAAACACTGAAGCTTTCTTT.

This clonotype was counted only a few times. Its ends do not fully match the called genes, so a read error is possible. The V gene is TRBV6-1, the J gene TRBJ2-5; TRBD2 matches 10 bases. The CDR3 has 14 amino acids. Germline CDR1 reads MNHNS; CDR2 reads SASEGT. Here the CDR3 reads CASREAGGPGTQYF. CDR3 coding DNA: TGTGCCAGCAGGGAAGCGGGAGGGCCAGGGACCCAGTACTTC.

This clonotype was found a few times. The chain uses TRBV10-3 and TRBJ1-1; D is uncertain. The CDR3 is made up of 12 amino acids. CDR1 is ENHRY, CDR2 SYGVKD, per germline. Deletions cut 5 bases from V and 1 base from J, with 5 bases between. CDR3 nucleotides: TGTGCCATCAGTAAGAAGAACACTGAAGCTTTCTTT. It yields the protein CAISKKNTEAFF.

This clonotype was found many times. The genes are TRBV24-1 and TRBJ2-5; no definite D call. The CDR3 totals 14 residues. Germline CDR1 reads KGHDR; CDR2 reads SFDVKD. V shed 0 bases and J shed 2 bases, with 6 bases lying between them. This CDR3 is CATSDLRKQETQYF. Written as DNA, the CDR3 is TGTGCCACCAGTGATTTGCGGAAGCAAGAGACCCAGTACTTC.

V is TRBV19 and J is TRBJ2-7; TRBD2 agrees at 9 bases. The CDR3 spans 14 residues. V lost 3 bases, J lost 2 bases, and 2 bases stayed unmatched. Germline CDR1 reads LNHDA; CDR2 reads SQIVND (reference sequence). The CDR3 region is CASSIASGTYEQYF. In DNA form, the CDR3 reads TGTGCCAGTAGTATTGCTAGCGGGACCTACGAGCAGTACTTC.